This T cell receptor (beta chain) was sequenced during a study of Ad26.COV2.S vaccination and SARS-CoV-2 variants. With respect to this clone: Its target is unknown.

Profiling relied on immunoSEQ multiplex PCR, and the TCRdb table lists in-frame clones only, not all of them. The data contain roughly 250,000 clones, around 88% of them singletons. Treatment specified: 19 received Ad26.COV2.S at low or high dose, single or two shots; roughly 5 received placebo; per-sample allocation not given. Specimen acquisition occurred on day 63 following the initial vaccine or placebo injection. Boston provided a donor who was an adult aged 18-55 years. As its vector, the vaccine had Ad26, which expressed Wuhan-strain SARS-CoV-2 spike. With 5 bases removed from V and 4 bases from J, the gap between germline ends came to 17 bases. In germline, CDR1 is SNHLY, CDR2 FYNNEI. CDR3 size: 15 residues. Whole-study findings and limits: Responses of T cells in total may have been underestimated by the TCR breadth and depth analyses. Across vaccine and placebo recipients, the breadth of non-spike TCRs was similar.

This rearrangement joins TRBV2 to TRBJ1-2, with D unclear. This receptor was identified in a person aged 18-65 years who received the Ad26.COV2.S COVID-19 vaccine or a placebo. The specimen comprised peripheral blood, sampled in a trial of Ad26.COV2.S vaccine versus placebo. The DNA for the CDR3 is TGTGCCAGCAGTTCCCGACTCCTTCAGAGCTATGGCTACACCTTC. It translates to CASSSRLLQSYGYTF.